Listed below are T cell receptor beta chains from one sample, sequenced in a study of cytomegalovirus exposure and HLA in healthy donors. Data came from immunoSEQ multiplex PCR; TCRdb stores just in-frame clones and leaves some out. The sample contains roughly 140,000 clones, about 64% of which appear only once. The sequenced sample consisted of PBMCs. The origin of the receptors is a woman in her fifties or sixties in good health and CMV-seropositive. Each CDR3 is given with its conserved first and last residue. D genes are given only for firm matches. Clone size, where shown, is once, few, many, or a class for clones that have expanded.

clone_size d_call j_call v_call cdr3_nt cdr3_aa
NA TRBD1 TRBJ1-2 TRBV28 TGTGCCAGCAGTACAGGGGGCAAAGGCTACACCTTC CASSTGGKGYTF
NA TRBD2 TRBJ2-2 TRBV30 TGTGCCTGGAGTGAGGGACTAGCGGGCCAAAGGACGGTAGGGGAGCTGTTTTTT CAWSEGLAGQRTVGELFF
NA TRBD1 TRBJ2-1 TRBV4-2 TGTGCCAGCAGCCGGCCTCTCGACAGGGGGTACAATGAGCAGTTCTTC CASSRPLDRGYNEQFF
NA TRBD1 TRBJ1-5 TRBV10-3 TGTGCCATCAGTACCGGACAGGGCGGACAGCCCCAGCATTTT CAISTGQGGQPQHF
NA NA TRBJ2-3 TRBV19 TGTGCCAGTAGTACGGTAGCGGTCACCTTAGCCTATACGCAGTATTTT CASSTVAVTLAYTQYF
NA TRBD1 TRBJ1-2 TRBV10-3 TGTGCCATCAGTGAAGGACAGGGGGATGGCTACACCTTC CAISEGQGDGYTF
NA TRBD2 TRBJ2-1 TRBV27 TGTGCCAGCAGTTCACGACTAGCGGGGCCGTACAATGAGCAGTTCTTC CASSSRLAGPYNEQFF
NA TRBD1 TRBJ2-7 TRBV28 TGTGCCAGCAGGCAACAGGGGGCAGGCTCCTACGAGCAGTACTTC CASRQQGAGSYEQYF
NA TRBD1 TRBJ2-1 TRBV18 TGTGCCAGCTCACCAAAAAACAGGGGCCGCTCCTACAATGAGCAGTTCTTC CASSPKNRGRSYNEQFF
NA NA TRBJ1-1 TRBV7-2 TGTGCCAGCAGCTCTGCGGGGATAAGTACTGAAGCTTTCTTT CASSSAGISTEAFF
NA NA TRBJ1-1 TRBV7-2 TGTGCCAGCAGCTTAGGGACAGAGGGAACGAACACTGAAGCTTTCTTT CASSLGTEGTNTEAFF
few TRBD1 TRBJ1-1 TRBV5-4 TGTGCCAGCAGCACGGGGACAGGGGACACTGAAGCTTTCTTT CASSTGTGDTEAFF
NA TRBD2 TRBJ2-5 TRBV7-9 TGTGCCAGCGGGACTAGCGGGGCACAAGAGACCCAGTACTTC CASGTSGAQETQYF
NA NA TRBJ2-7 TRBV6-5 TGTGCCAGCAGGTCCCATTCCCACGAGCAGTACTTC CASRSHSHEQYF
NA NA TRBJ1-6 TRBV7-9 TGTGCCAGCAGCCGGGGACTACAGGGTTCACCCCTCCACTTT CASSRGLQGSPLHF
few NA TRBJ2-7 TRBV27 TGTGCCAGCATTCGACCGGGACACCCCTACGAGCAGTACTTC CASIRPGHPYEQYF
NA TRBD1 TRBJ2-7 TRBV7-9 TGTGCCAGCAGTCCCTGGGGACAGGGGGTCTCCTACGAGCAGTACTTC CASSPWGQGVSYEQYF
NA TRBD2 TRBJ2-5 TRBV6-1 TGTGCCAGCAGAGGGACTATAAAACAAGAGACCCAGTACTTC CASRGTIKQETQYF
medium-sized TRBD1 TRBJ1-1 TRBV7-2 TGTGCCAGCAGCTTCCCGACAGGGGGCTCTGAAGCTTTCTTT CASSFPTGGSEAFF
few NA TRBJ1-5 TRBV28 TGTGCCAGCAGTTTGTACGACAAGCATCAGCCCCAGCATTTT CASSLYDKHQPQHF
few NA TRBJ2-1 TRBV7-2 TGTGCCAGCAGCTCGGGTCCAAAGGAGTTCTTC CASSSGPKEFF
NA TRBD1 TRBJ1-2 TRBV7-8 TGTGCCAGCAGCCCACCGGGACAGCATGCTAACTATGGCTACACCTTC CASSPPGQHANYGYTF
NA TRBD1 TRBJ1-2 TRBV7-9 TGTGCCAGCAGCTTACAGGGGGGCTATGGCTACACCTTC CASSLQGGYGYTF
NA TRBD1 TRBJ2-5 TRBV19 TGTGCCAGTAGTTCGGACAGGGCGGGGGAGACCCAGTACTTC CASSSDRAGETQYF
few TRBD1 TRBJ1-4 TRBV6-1 TGTGCCAGCAGTGAAGACAGGGGAGGTGAAAAACTGTTTTTT CASSEDRGGEKLFF
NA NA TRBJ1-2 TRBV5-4 TGTGCCAGCAGCTTGAGTGCACAGGGAAGCGACTATGGCTACACCTTC CASSLSAQGSDYGYTF
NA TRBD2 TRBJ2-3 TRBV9 TGTGCCAGCAGCGTAGTAGCGGGAGTGGATACGCAGTATTTT CASSVVAGVDTQYF
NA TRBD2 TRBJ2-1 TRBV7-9 TGTGCCAGCAGCTTAGGAAGAACTAGCGAACCCTACAATGAGCAGTTCTTC CASSLGRTSEPYNEQFF
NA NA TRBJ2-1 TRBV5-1 TGCGCCAGCAGCAAGGACAATGACAATGAGCAGTTCTTC CASSKDNDNEQFF
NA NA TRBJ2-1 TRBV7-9 TGTGCCAGCAGGGTCGGACAGTACAATGAGCAGTTCTTC CASRVGQYNEQFF
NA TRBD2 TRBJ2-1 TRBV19 TGTGCCAGTAGTAATACCGGGACTAGCGGGAGGATAGATGAGCAGTTCTTC CASSNTGTSGRIDEQFF
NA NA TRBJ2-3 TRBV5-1 TGCGCCAGCAGCACAGGAGAAAACGACGATACGCAGTATTTT CASSTGENDDTQYF
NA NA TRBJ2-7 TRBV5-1 TGCGCCAGCAGGCTTACTAGCCGACACTCCTACGAGCAGTACTTC CASRLTSRHSYEQYF
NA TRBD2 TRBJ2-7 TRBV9 TGTGCCAGCAGCGTAGGACTAGCGGGAGCGCACTACGAGCAGTACTTC CASSVGLAGAHYEQYF
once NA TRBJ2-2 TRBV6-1 TGTGCCAGCAGTGACAGGCTAGCGAAGAACACCGGGGAGCTGTTTTTT CASSDRLAKNTGELFF
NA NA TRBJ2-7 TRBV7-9 TGTGCCAGCAGCTTCGCCCGCGGCGAGCAGTACTTC CASSFARGEQYF
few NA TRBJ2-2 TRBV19 TGTGCCAGTAGTATTCCCCTAGGCTCTGGATCCGGGGAGCTGTTTTTT CASSIPLGSGSGELFF
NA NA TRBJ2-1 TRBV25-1 TGTGCCAGCAGTGTACAGGAGGAGCAGTTCTTC CASSVQEEQFF
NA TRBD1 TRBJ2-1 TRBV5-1 TGCGCCAGCAGCTTGGGTGGACAGGTCAATGAGCAGTTCTTC CASSLGGQVNEQFF
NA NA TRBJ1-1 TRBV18 TGTGCCAGCTCACCACAGGGGCCCCTCGAAGCTTTCTTT CASSPQGPLEAFF
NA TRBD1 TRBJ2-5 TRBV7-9 TGTGCCAGCAGCTTAGCTTTGACAGGGGGACCCCAGTACTTC CASSLALTGGPQYF
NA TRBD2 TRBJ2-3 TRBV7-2 TGTGCCAGCAGCTTAGCACTAGCGGGAGATACGCAGTATTTT CASSLALAGDTQYF
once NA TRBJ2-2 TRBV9 TGTGCCAGCAGCGTGCGGGACTCCTACACCGGGGAGCTGTTTTTT CASSVRDSYTGELFF
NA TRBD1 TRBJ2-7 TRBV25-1 TGTGCCAGCAGCTGGGGACAGGGAAGGTCCTACGAGCAGTACTTC CASSWGQGRSYEQYF
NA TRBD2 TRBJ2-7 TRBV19 TGTGCCAGTAGTATAGCGGGACTAGGGGAGGACTACGAGCAGTACTTC CASSIAGLGEDYEQYF
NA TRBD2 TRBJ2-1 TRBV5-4 TGTGCCAGCAGCTTCGCGGGAGCTCTGTACAATGAGCAGTTCTTC CASSFAGALYNEQFF
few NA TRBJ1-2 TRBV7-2 TGTGCCAGCAGCCTCCGGAAGGAGTATGGCTACACCTTC CASSLRKEYGYTF
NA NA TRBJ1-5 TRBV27 TGTGCCAGCAGTTTACGGGGGACTAGCAATCAGCCCCAGCATTTT CASSLRGTSNQPQHF
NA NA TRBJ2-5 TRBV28 TGTGCCAGCGGCCGAACGGCAGGTTCTACATTTCAAGAGACCCAGTACTTC CASGRTAGSTFQETQYF
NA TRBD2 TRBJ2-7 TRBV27 TGTGCCAGCAGCGGGGAGGGGCACGAGCAGTACTTC CASSGEGHEQYF
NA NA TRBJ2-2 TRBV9 TGTGCCAGCAGCGTTGTCGCCGGGGAGCTGTTTTTT CASSVVAGELFF
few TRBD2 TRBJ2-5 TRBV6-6 TGTGCCAGCAGTTACCCCGGGGAGGGCAGGGAGACCCAGTACTTC CASSYPGEGRETQYF
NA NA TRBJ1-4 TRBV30 TGTGCCTGGAGTGTACGCACCTTGGAGGAAAAACTGTTTTTT CAWSVRTLEEKLFF
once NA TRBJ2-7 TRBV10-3 TGTGCCATCAGTAGTAGCGACTACGAGCAGTACTTC CAISSSDYEQYF
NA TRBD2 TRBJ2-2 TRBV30 TGTGCCTGGAGCCCCCTAGCGGACTACACCGGGGAGCTGTTTTTT CAWSPLADYTGELFF